This T cell receptor (beta chain) was captured by sequencing in a study of prognosis after radiotherapy for stage I lung cancer (dated by TCRdb to the early 2020s). For the wider study: About 19 stage I NSCLC patients were enrolled in Nanjing, China, between 2018 and early 2019. In about 14 patients the disease was a newly diagnosed primary stage I lung tumor, whereas a few had oligometastatic NSCLC following surgical resection of the primary tumor. All patients were considered medically inoperable, owing to comorbidities in more than 10 and refusal of surgery in about seven. The cohort comprised more than 10 men and several women with a median age of around 70 years, ranging from about 53 to 85 years. Squamous cell carcinoma histology was identified in over five patients, and adenocarcinoma histology was identified in twelve patients. SBRT was delivered in 3 to 5 fractions with a biologically effective dose of at least 100 Gy, and image-guided IMRT or VMAT was used for delivery. SBRT was not combined with any concurrent therapy in any patient. After SBRT, distant metastases developed in about 20% of the 19 patients at a median of about seven months, while the remaining 15 patients had no significant progression. The study profiled peripheral blood TCR beta repertoires from stage I NSCLC patients before and after stereotactic body radiotherapy and related them to distant failure. The study sequenced about 40 blood samples from roughly 20 patients, one before and one after SBRT per patient. General study outcomes and caveats: Unique TCR clone counts fell after SBRT (median 10,088 before versus roughly 6,900 after; Wilcoxon paired P=0.011). Differences by metastasis status were reportedly seen in TRBV and TRBJ usage frequencies, involving two V genes at baseline and, after SBRT, several V genes and two J genes. The study was limited by the small cohort and short follow-up, and independent validation of the study findings is required. Post-SBRT Shannon entropy and its change from baseline were lower in patients who developed distant metastases; baseline Shannon entropy was not associated with metastases. All reported P values were unadjusted for multiple comparisons. Whether the expanded TCR clones were tumor-specific was not determined.

Two rounds of multiplex PCR were used to amplify the TCR beta CDR3 region from genomic DNA. The first PCR round used primers specific to each TRBV and TRBJ gene, and the primer sequences were filed in Chinese patent CN105087789A. Universal primers were used in the second round of PCR. The Roche High Pure PCR Template Preparation Kit was used to extract genomic DNA from frozen PBMCs. The libraries underwent paired-end sequencing with 151 bp reads on an Illumina HiSeq 3000. The paper's data handling went like this. Raw reads lacking the multiplex PCR primer sequences were removed with CutAdapt. Using PEAR, the high-quality paired reads were merged into contigs. MiXCR assigned TRB V, D and J gene segments to each contig by aligning to reference sequences. To remove sequencing errors, CDR3 sequences were clustered according to base quality and sequence similarity. Diversity was calculated as Shannon entropy divided by the natural log of the number of productive TCR sequences. Clonality was defined as one minus Shannon entropy divided by the natural log of the number of unique clonotypes. Progression-free survival cut-offs for repertoire metrics were chosen using the Youden index of ROC curves, with analyses run in R 3.5.3. TCRdb applied fastp at Q25 and MiXCR to the public reads, then kept only in-frame beta chains. CDR3 protein sequences are deduplicated, and each keeps its most common genes and DNA. None of the V and J calls come from the authors' own analysis; TCRdb made them. The sample yields approximately 26,000 distinct CDR3 sequences; 40% were counted once. The ten largest make up 20% to 25% of the sample.

There are many counts of this clonotype. Its cognate antigen has yet to be identified. Base qualities were left out, and no much larger clone turns up one base away. The CDR1 and CDR2 encoded by the germline V gene are SQVTM and ANQGSEA. The CDR3 measures 12 amino acids from cysteine to phenylalanine. The retained sequence is limited to the CDR3, 36 bases, with the frame set at the first base. The germline ends are 9 bases apart after V is trimmed by 1 base and J by 6 bases. No patient had a history of other malignancies or prior chemotherapy or radiotherapy, and all had node-negative disease on CT and PET/CT. At each of two time points, approximately 5.9 milliliters of peripheral venous blood were collected into EDTA tubes. PBMCs were isolated by Ficoll-Paque Plus density-gradient centrifugation. Immediately after collection, samples were stored at -80 degrees C until analysis.

This clonotype was obtained from a donor of 50 years or more with non-small cell lung cancer. The specimen comprised PBMCs, sampled before or after stereotactic body radiation therapy (not recorded which). This chain joins TRBV29-1 to TRBJ1-2; confidence is insufficient to name the D gene. In nucleotide form, the sequence is TGCAGCGTTGAAGGCCAGATGGATGGCTACACCTTC. This encodes CSVEGQMDGYTF.